Shown below are 5 T cell receptor beta chains from a single sample sequenced in a study of liver allograft versus peripheral blood T cells. Study-wide context: Peripheral blood of the recipients supplied T cell receptor repertoires that were compared with those in transplanted livers.

MiXCR was run by TCRdb on the reads, yielding one entry per CDR3 protein. The sample carries about 7,900 distinct CDR3 sequences, over 15% recorded once. These receptors all stem from a human patient who had a liver transplant. T cells may partly derive from the graft donor.

This clonotype is classed as medium-sized (0.01 to 0.1%). The V and J genes are TRBV28 and TRBJ1-2; unclear D gene. CDR1 MDHEN and CDR2 SYDVKM come from the germline V gene. This CDR3 has 12 amino acids. The V and J ends lost 3 bases and 4 bases respectively, with 6 bases between them. The CDR3 nucleotides read TGTGCCAGCAGTTTTCCCTCCTATGGCTACACCTTC. This sequence encodes CASSFPSYGYTF.

This clonotype was picked up many times. For the CDR3, the DNA is TGCAGTGCTATACAAGGCTACGAGCAGTACTTC. Translating gives CSAIQGYEQYF. The chain carries TRBV20-1 and TRBJ2-7; D not certain. Trimming pared 4 bases from V and 3 bases from J, leaving 7 bases between. The CDR3 extends over 11 amino acids. CDR1 is DFQATT, CDR2 SNEGSKA, per germline (reference sequence).

This clonotype is labeled medium-sized. The rearrangement joins TRBV18 to TRBJ2-7; tentative D call: TRBD1 (6 bases). This CDR3 comprises 15 residues. Germline V gene sequence: CDR1 KGHSH, CDR2 LQKENI. The germline V and J ends were trimmed by 2 bases and 2 bases, with 13 bases remaining between them. The CDR3 region is CASSPGQGSAYEQYF. The CDR3 nucleotides are TGTGCCAGCTCACCAGGGCAGGGGTCTGCCTACGAGCAGTACTTC.

This clonotype was observed at least ten times. The gene calls are TRBV18 and TRBJ2-7, with 11 bases matching TRBD1. V lost 5 bases, J lost 2 bases, and 2 bases stayed unmatched. The CDR3 contains 14 residues. Per the germline V gene, CDR1 is KGHSH and CDR2 is LQKENI. The CDR3 DNA follows: TGTGCCAGCTCAGCGGGACAGGGGGCCTACGAGCAGTACTTC. This sequence encodes CASSAGQGAYEQYF.

This clonotype is medium-sized (0.01 to 0.1%) by share. The gene calls are TRBV29-1 and TRBJ1-2; D call uncertain. This CDR3 comprises 12 residues. In germline, CDR1 is SQVTM, CDR2 ANQGSEA. V was shortened by 3 bases and J by 0 bases, with 5 bases between the two germline ends. As DNA, the CDR3 is TGCAGCGTTGAGAGGTCTAACTATGGCTACACCTTC. Translating it yields CSVERSNYGYTF. Combining the CDR3 with reference TRBV29-1 and TRBJ1-2 gives the whole variable domain SAVISQKPSRDICQRGTSLTIQCQVDSQVTMMFWYRQQPGQSLTLIATANQGSEATYESGFVIDKFPISRPNLTFSTLTVSNMSPEDSSIYLCSVERSNYGYTFGSGTRLTVV.